The 30 T cell receptor beta chains in this list originate from one sample, sequenced in a study of T cell responses to AZD1222 COVID-19 vaccine. Data came from immunoSEQ multiplex PCR; TCRdb stores just in-frame clones and leaves some out. Among roughly 130,000 clones listed, roughly 85% were seen once. Specimen: peripheral blood, collected on day 0 of AZD1222 vaccination. Every receptor here comes from an adult in good health.

The CDR3 region has the DNA TGTGCCATCAGTGTATCTAGCGGGGGGACGTTCACAGATACGCAGTATTTT. Amino acids: CAISVSSGGTFTDTQYF. The chain is built from TRBV10-3 and TRBJ2-3, with 11 bases identical to TRBD2. Germline CDR1 is ENHRY and CDR2 is SYGVKD. The trim removed 4 bases at V and 2 bases at J, leaving 8 bases unmatched. The CDR3 totals 17 residues.

The CDR3 reads CASSSRPGGANTEAFF. Written as DNA, the CDR3 is TGTGCCAGCAGCTCCCGGCCAGGGGGCGCGAACACTGAAGCTTTCTTT. The rearrangement joins TRBV5-8 to TRBJ1-1; 8 nucleotides agree with TRBD1. The germline gives CDR1 SGHTS, CDR2 YDEGEE. The J segment lost 1 base and the V segment lost 3 bases, leaving 8 bases of the junction unmatched. The CDR3 runs 16 residues.

The chain is built from TRBV24-1 and TRBJ1-2, with D possibly TRBD1 on 6 matching bases. This CDR3 comprises 12 residues. Germline CDR1 KGHDR, CDR2 SFDVKD. Trimming stripped 4 bases from V and 4 bases from J, with 6 bases between. The CDR3 loop reads CATSEQGYGYTF. As DNA, the CDR3 is TGTGCCACCAGTGAACAGGGCTATGGCTACACCTTC.

The CDR3 DNA is TGTGCCAGCCCTACTGCCGGCACAGATACGCAGTATTTT. This sequence encodes CASPTAGTDTQYF. The rearrangement links TRBV12-3 or TRBV12-4 to TRBJ2-3; no clear D gene. The CDR3 extends over 13 amino acids. Trimming pared 8 bases from V and 1 base from J, leaving 10 bases between.

The chain is built from TRBV27 and TRBJ2-7; D is unclear. V lost 0 bases and J lost 2, with 14 bases in between. CDR3 size: 16 residues. The V gene's germline CDR1 is MNHEY and CDR2 SMNVEV (reference sequence). CDR3 nucleotides: TGTGCCAGCAGTTTATCGATTGCTGCCTACCCCTACGAGCAGTACTTC. Residues: CASSLSIAAYPYEQYF.

This clone was found once. The chain recombines TRBV7-9 with TRBJ1-4, with a possible D match to TRBD1 (6 bases). CDR3 size: 15 residues. Germline V gene lookup returns CDR1 SEHNR and CDR2 FQNEAQ (reference sequence). V lost 5 bases and J lost 8, with 18 bases in between. CDR3 protein: CASSDFQGIGEKLFF. The DNA for the CDR3 is TGTGCCAGCAGCGATTTTCAGGGGATTGGAGAAAAACTGTTTTTT.

The chain joins TRBV7-2 to TRBJ1-1; TRBD1 might be the D (6 bases). CDR1 and CDR2 (germline): SGHTA, FQGNSA. The ends were cut back, 1 base at V and 3 bases at J, with 12 bases in the middle. This CDR3 has 15 amino acids. The CDR3 DNA reads as TGTGCCAGCAGCTTAGGGTTTGGGGGGCACACTGAAGCTTTCTTT. Residues: CASSLGFGGHTEAFF.

This chain connects TRBV5-1 to TRBJ1-6; D remains unclear. Deletions cut 4 bases from V and 6 bases from J, with 26 bases between. The CDR3 length is 19 residues. Germline lookup yields CDR1 SGHRS and CDR2 YFSETQ. The CDR3 DNA is TGCGCCAGCAGCCTGATAGGGTTATCGGGGAGTCGGGCTAATTCACCCCTCCACTTT. Translating gives CASSLIGLSGSRANSPLHF. The whole variable domain, remainder taken from reference TRBV5-1 and TRBJ1-6, is KAGVTQTPRYLIKTRGQQVTLSCSPISGHRSVSWYQQTPGQGLQFLFEYFSETQRNKGNFPGRFSGRQFSNSRSEMNVSTLELGDSALYLCASSLIGLSGSRANSPLHFGNGTRLTVT.

This clone was seen just once. This rearrangement joins TRBV4-3 to TRBJ2-3; D ambiguous. This CDR3 region has 15 residues. Germline V gene data show CDR1 as LGHNA and CDR2 as YSLEER. Trimming took 4 bases from V and 2 from J, leaving 13 bases between them. CDR3 sequence reads: CASSPASTTTDTQYF. Written as DNA, the CDR3 is TGCGCCAGCAGCCCGGCCAGTACTACCACAGATACGCAGTATTTT.

The chain is built from TRBV15 and TRBJ1-1, with D tentatively TRBD1 (5 bases). Germline lookup yields CDR1 LNHNV and CDR2 YYDKDF (reference sequence). V lost 0 bases to trimming and J lost 2 bases, with 10 bases between them. The CDR3 sequence is 15 residues long. As DNA, the CDR3 is TGTGCCACCAGCAGAGATGGCAGGGCAAACACTGAAGCTTTCTTT. Translation gives CATSRDGRANTEAFF. Variable domain in full (rest from reference TRBV15 and TRBJ1-1): DAMVIQNPRYQVTQFGKPVTLSCSQTLNHNVMYWYQQKSSQAPKLLFHYYDKDFNNEADTPDNFQSRRPNTSFCFLDIRSPGLGDTAMYLCATSRDGRANTEAFFGQGTRLTVV.

The genes are TRBV19 and TRBJ1-1; D not certain. The length of the CDR3 is 14 residues. Germline V lookup: CDR1 LNHDA, CDR2 SQIVND (reference sequence). Trimming stripped 8 bases from V and 3 bases from J, with 16 bases between. CDR3 DNA: TGTGCCAGTTGCAACGACAATCGGTACACTGAAGCTTTCTTT. Translated, it gives CASCNDNRYTEAFF.

The V and J genes are TRBV4-1 and TRBJ1-1; 8 bases are a match to TRBD1. The CDR3 extends over 17 amino acids. Germline V lookup: CDR1 MGHRA, CDR2 YSYEKL. Unmatched junction bases numbered 14, after V lost 1 base and J lost 7 bases. For the CDR3, the DNA is TGCGCCAGCAGCCAAGGTCTCGGCAGGGGGCCTACGAGTGAAGCTTTCTTT. Translating it yields CASSQGLGRGPTSEAFF.

Only a few counts were recorded for this clone. The chain carries TRBV3-1 (or the pseudogene TRBV3-2) and TRBJ2-3; tentatively, D is TRBD2 (5 bases). V was pared by 5 bases and J by 3 bases, with 18 bases between. The CDR3 has 16 residues. In germline, CDR1 is LGHDT, CDR2 YNNKEL (reference sequence). CDR3 sequence (DNA): TGTGCCAGCAGCATTGGACTGGAGGATTGGACAGATACGCAGTATTTT. This gives the protein CASSIGLEDWTDTQYF.

The CDR3 nucleotides are TGTGCCAGCTCACCACCGGGGTACCGGTTAGACACTGAAGCTTTCTTT. It yields the protein CASSPPGYRLDTEAFF. The chain combines TRBV18 with TRBJ1-1; D call uncertain. CDR1 is KGHSH and CDR2 is LQKENI in the germline V gene. This CDR3 has 16 amino acids. Between the trimmed V and J ends, which lost 0 bases and 3 bases, there was a span of 14 bases. The variable domain in full, with the rest retrieved from reference TRBV18 and TRBJ1-1, is NAGVMQNPRHLVRRRGQEARLRCSPMKGHSHVYWYRQLPEEGLKFMVYLQKENIIDESGMPKERFSAEFPKEGPSILRIQQVVRGDSAAYFCASSPPGYRLDTEAFFGQGTRLTVV.

The rearrangement links TRBV9 to TRBJ2-3, with D tentatively TRBD2 (6 bases). This CDR3 spans 15 amino acids. Deletions cut 3 bases from V and 0 bases from J, with 11 bases between. Germline V lookup: CDR1 SGDLS, CDR2 YYNGEE. CDR3 bases: TGTGCCAGCAGCGGCGGGGTACCTAGCACAGATACGCAGTATTTT. This sequence encodes CASSGGVPSTDTQYF.

V usage is TRBV19 and J usage is TRBJ2-7; D not resolved. There are 14 residues in the CDR3. The V gene's germline CDR1 is LNHDA and CDR2 SQIVND (reference sequence). The V and J ends lost 7 bases and 0 bases respectively, with 13 bases between them. The CDR3 reads CASISRPSSYEQYF. In nucleotides, the CDR3 is TGTGCCAGTATTTCCCGACCGAGCTCCTACGAGCAGTACTTC.

This rearrangement joins TRBV19 to TRBJ2-5, with 12 bases that match TRBD1. The CDR3 runs 15 residues. The ends lost 5 bases at V and 4 bases at J; junction bases unmatched: 5. Germline lookup yields CDR1 LNHDA and CDR2 SQIVND (reference sequence). CDR3 amino acids: CASSARDRGPETQYF. DNA of the CDR3: TGTGCCAGTAGTGCCCGGGACAGGGGGCCAGAGACCCAGTACTTC.

The chain uses TRBV19 and TRBJ2-7, with D hard to call. The germline gives CDR1 LNHDA, CDR2 SQIVND (reference sequence). V lost 0 bases and J 9 bases, leaving 15 bases between the germline ends. The CDR3 spans 14 residues. CDR3 sequence: CASSIDEAPHGQYF. The DNA of the CDR3 is TGTGCCAGTAGTATAGATGAGGCCCCTCACGGGCAGTACTTC.

For the CDR3, the DNA is TGTGCCACAAAAGGGGATGGTCCGCGATCTAATCAGCCCCAGCATTTT. It translates to CATKGDGPRSNQPQHF. This chain connects TRBV19 to TRBJ1-5; D is possibly TRBD1 (5 bases). V lost 10 bases and J lost 4, with 23 bases in between. This CDR3 spans 16 amino acids. Looked up from germline, CDR1 is LNHDA and CDR2 is SQIVND (reference sequence).

This clone was counted between two and nine times. In nucleotides, the CDR3 is TGTGCCAGAAGCTTGGTTTTTTCGTGGACAGGGGCGGTCTACGAGCAGTACTTC. Translated: CARSLVFSWTGAVYEQYF. The chain carries TRBV5-3 and TRBJ2-7; 9 nucleotides agree with TRBD1. TRBV5-3 is annotated as an ORF whose role is uncertain. The CDR3 has 18 amino acids. V was clipped by 0 bases and J by 3 bases; unmatched bases: 13.

V and J are TRBV5-6 and TRBJ2-3; TRBD2 might be the D (7 bases). This CDR3 has 13 residues. Germline CDR1 SGHDT, CDR2 YYEEEE. Trimming shortened V by 1 base and J by 5 bases, and 8 bases separated the two germline ends. CDR3 loop: CASSLRGGDTQYF. The CDR3 nucleotides read TGTGCCAGCAGCTTGAGGGGGGGAGATACGCAGTATTTT.

The J gene is TRBJ2-3, the V gene TRBV19, with a possible D match to TRBD1 (5 bases). The germline V gene encodes CDR1 LNHDA and CDR2 SQIVND (reference sequence). Trimming shortened V by 3 bases and J by 2 bases, and 18 bases separated the two germline ends. CDR3 length: 17 amino acids. The CDR3 sequence: CASSIPRRKGNTDTQYF. The CDR3 DNA follows: TGTGCCAGTAGTATTCCCAGGCGGAAGGGGAACACAGATACGCAGTATTTT.

The chain joins TRBV9 to TRBJ1-2; 9 bases fit TRBD1. CDR1 is SGDLS and CDR2 is YYNGEE in the germline V gene. This CDR3 contains 16 residues. V lost 0 bases and J lost 2; bases outside the gene matches: 5. The CDR3 sequence is CASSVGGTGWNYGYTF. CDR3 nucleotide sequence: TGTGCCAGCAGCGTAGGAGGGACAGGGTGGAACTATGGCTACACCTTC.

The chain combines TRBV30 with TRBJ1-3; 7 bases match TRBD1. Germline V gene lookup returns CDR1 GTSNPN and CDR2 SVGIG (reference sequence). This CDR3 spans 19 amino acids. With 0 bases clipped from V and 0 bases from J, the junction kept 14 bases outside the gene matches. The CDR3 DNA reads TGTGCCTGGAGTGTAAGACCGAACAGGGGCCACTACTCTGGAAACACCATATATTTT. The encoded protein is CAWSVRPNRGHYSGNTIYF. Full variable domain (missing parts from reference TRBV30 and TRBJ1-3): SQTIHQWPATLVQPVGSPLSLECTVEGTSNPNLYWYRQAAGRGLQLLFYSVGIGQISSEVPQNLSASRPQDRQFILSSKKLLLSDSGFYLCAWSVRPNRGHYSGNTIYFGEGSWLTVV.

This chain connects TRBV6-5 to TRBJ1-1; tentatively, D is TRBD1 (5 bases). Germline lookup yields CDR1 MNHEY and CDR2 SVGAGI. The CDR3 runs 14 residues. V shed 2 bases and J shed 8 bases, with 15 bases lying between them. The CDR3 region is CASSYGPGRGEAFF. The CDR3 coding sequence is TGTGCCAGCAGTTACGGGCCGGGACGGGGCGAAGCTTTCTTT.

The V gene is TRBV6-5, the J gene TRBJ2-7; D call uncertain. V was clipped by 0 bases and J by 2 bases, with 8 bases between them. The CDR3 covers 14 residues. Germline lookup yields CDR1 MNHEY and CDR2 SVGAGI. The CDR3 DNA sequence: TGTGCCAGCAGTTACTCTTCCGAAGCCTACGAGCAGTACTTC. Its translation: CASSYSSEAYEQYF.

This sequence joins TRBV7-8 and TRBJ2-7; D may be TRBD1 or TRBD2 (7 bases each). The ends were cut back, 7 bases at V and 7 bases at J, with 20 bases in the middle. The CDR3 covers 14 residues. The germline V gene encodes CDR1 SGHVS and CDR2 FQNEAQ. CDR3 nucleotide sequence: TGTGCCAGCACCCCCGGGGGGACAGTGCAAGAGCAGTACTTC. Translating it yields CASTPGGTVQEQYF.

J is TRBJ2-7 and V is TRBV6-5; D remains unclear. The CDR3 has 14 amino acids. The ends were cut back, 7 bases at V and 4 bases at J, with 17 bases in the middle. Germline CDR1 MNHEY, CDR2 SVGAGI. CDR3: CASTSYGEGYEQYF. The DNA for the CDR3 is TGTGCCAGCACCTCTTATGGGGAAGGATACGAGCAGTACTTC.

In the case of this clone: Germline is not matched at one junction end, which may reflect a read error. The rearrangement uses TRBV4-1 and TRBJ2-1; no clear D gene. There are 14 residues in the CDR3. CDR1 is MGHRA, CDR2 YSYEKL, per germline. CDR3 nucleotide sequence: TGCGCCAGCAGCCAAGAGGCTAGGTACAGTGAGCAGTTCTTC. It is translated as CASSQEARYSEQFF.

This chain uses TRBV12-5 with TRBJ1-3; D is possibly TRBD1 (6 bases). Germline-derived CDR1 and CDR2 are LGHNT and FRNRAP. CDR3 length equals 13 residues. Trimming shortened V by 2 bases and J by 8 bases, and 10 bases separated the two germline ends. The CDR3 coding sequence is TGTGCTAGTGGTTTGTCGGACAGAGACACCATATATTTT. Translated, it gives CASGLSDRDTIYF. The full variable domain, with the rest looked up from reference TRBV12-5 and TRBJ1-3, is DARVTQTPRHKVTEMGQEVTMRCQPILGHNTVFWYRQTMMQGLELLAYFRNRAPLDDSGMPKDRFSAEMPDATLATLKIQPSEPRDSAVYFCASGLSDRDTIYFGEGSWLTVV.